This T cell receptor beta chain stems from a study of Graves' ophthalmopathy and Graves' hyperthyroidism. Investigators amplified TCR beta CDR3 regions from RNA transcripts. RT-PCR with HTBI primers came first, then second-round multiplex PCR. TCRdb analysed the multiplex PCR reads with MiXCR anew, one entry per CDR3 protein. The profile shows 360,000 or so distinct CDR3 sequences, around 17% of them singletons. V was pared by 5 bases and J by 5 bases, with 16 bases between. Germline V gene data show CDR1 as MNHNS and CDR2 as SASEGT. The CDR3 contains 14 residues. This rearrangement joins TRBV6-1 to TRBJ2-7; weak D call: TRBD2 (6 bases). This sequence originates from a woman aged 18-29 years with Graves' ophthalmopathy. Sequenced input: peripheral blood. The CDR3 reads CASSRAGTSDEQYF. CDR3 bases: TGTGCCAGCAGTCGGGCAGGGACTTCGGACGAGCAGTACTTC.